This T cell receptor beta chain originates from a study of PD-1 blockade in classical Hodgkin lymphoma. Study details: Patients got intravenous nivolumab 3 mg/kg every 2 weeks.

The CDR3 is made up of 12 amino acids. Trimming removed 3 bases at V and 3 bases at J, with 5 bases between. CDR1 and CDR2 (germline): LNHNV, YYDKDF (reference sequence). A note on this clone: The target antigen is unknown.

TCRdb's copy holds only in-frame clones and misses some; the assay was immunoSEQ multiplex PCR. This repertoire shows roughly 35,000 clones, about 90% found once; its top ten account for 0.3%. Time point noted: cycle 4 day 1 (C4D1), after less than seven weeks of nivolumab. Relapses following autologous stem cell transplantation were seen in all patients, with brentuximab vedotin exposure varying. Thawed PBMCs yielded CD4+ T cells through magnetic negative selection. Complete response, partial response or progressive disease was recorded as best response. Study conclusions and caveats: Those starting nivolumab under 1 year post-ASCT were excluded. By cycle point C4D1, TCR diversity had risen significantly in CD4+ cells (but not CD8+ cells).

The rearrangement links TRBV15 to TRBJ2-5, with D unclear. The sample was CD4+ T cells from blood, taken before the fourth cycle of nivolumab. This sequence was found in a human donor with classical Hodgkin lymphoma. The CDR3 spells CATSRDEETQYF. The CDR3, as DNA: TGTGCCACCAGCAGGGACGAAGAGACCCAGTACTTC.